Following are 8 T cell receptor beta chains from one sample sequenced in a study of tumor and adjacent non-tumor tissue in lung cancer. A modified ARM-PCR protocol with three rounds of nested PCR amplified TCRbeta. TCRdb called the multiplex PCR reads again in MiXCR, with one record for every CDR3 protein. The sample lists 75,000 to 80,000 distinct CDR3 sequences, around 80% occurring once. The template was RNA from unsorted bulk tissue. Distant lung tissue was collected more than 3 cm away from the tumor edge. Sequencing was carried out using distant non-tumor lung tissue. Receptor source: a man between 65 and 85 years old with non-small cell lung cancer.

This clonotype was counted a few times. DNA for the CDR3: TGCAGTGCCACAATAGCCGGAAACACCATATATTTT. It yields the protein CSATIAGNTIYF. The chain employs TRBV20-1 and TRBJ1-3; D gene uncertain. The germline V gene has CDR1 DFQATT and CDR2 SNEGSKA (reference sequence). Between the trimmed V and J ends, which lost 6 bases and 4 bases, there was a span of 10 bases. The CDR3 has 12 amino acids.

A word on this clonotype: A read error may account for a junction end that differs from germline. This chain uses TRBV11-2 with TRBJ2-3; D tentatively reads TRBD1 or TRBD2 (6 bases each). The germline V gene has CDR1 SGHAT and CDR2 FQNNGV. This CDR3 contains 14 residues. The chain's CDR3 is CASSLDRGPDMQDF. The DNA of the CDR3 is TGTGCCAGCAGCTTAGATCGGGGGCCGGATATGCAGGATTTT.

Turning to this clonotype: Being one base from a much bigger clone, this may be a read error. This chain uses TRBV7-8 with TRBJ1-5, with D perhaps matching TRBD1 (6 bases). The CDR3 runs 14 residues. Looked up from germline, CDR1 is SGHVS and CDR2 is FQNEAQ. The CDR3 loop reads CASSLVGGNQPQRF. For the CDR3, the DNA is TGTGCCAGCAGCTTAGTAGGGGGTAATCAGCCCCAGCGTTTT. The full variable domain, with the rest looked up from reference TRBV7-8 and TRBJ1-5, is GAGVSQSPRYKVAKRGQDVALRCDPISGHVSLFWYQQALGQGPEFLTYFQNEAQLDKSGLPSDRFFAERPEGSVSTLKIQRTQQEDSAVYLCASSLVGGNQPQRFGDGTRLSIL.

About this clonotype itself: Relative to the germline gene, one junction end is altered; a read error may explain this. The chain joins TRBV20-1 to TRBJ2-4; D remains ambiguous. The germline CDR1 and CDR2 sequences are DFQATT and SNEGSKA (reference sequence). The CDR3 is 14 residues long. The CDR3 region is CNAKNMPDVHIQYF. CDR3 in DNA: TGCAATGCTAAAAACATGCCAGACGTCCACATTCAGTACTTC.

The chain is built from TRBV20-1 and TRBJ2-5; D is ambiguous. Trimming left V 1 base short and J 2 bases short, with 8 bases between. Per germline, CDR1 DFQATT and CDR2 SNEGSKA (reference sequence). CDR3 length: 13 amino acids. CDR3 DNA sequence: TGCAGTGCTAGAGTCCACCCACAAGAGACCCAGTACTTC. This translates into CSARVHPQETQYF.

Of note for this clonotype: An end of the junction does not agree with germline; a read error may underlie this. The rearrangement uses TRBV29-1 and TRBJ2-2, with D possibly matching TRBD2 (5 bases). This CDR3 spans 13 amino acids. The germline V gene has CDR1 SQVTM and CDR2 ANQGSEA. CDR3 in DNA: TGTAGCGTTGTCAGCGGGAACACCGGGGAGCTGTTTTTT. Translated: CSVVSGNTGELFF.

In regard to this clonotype: Mismatch with germline at one junction end may stem from a read error. The rearrangement uses TRBV11-3 and TRBJ1-1, with 7 bases identical to TRBD1. The germline CDR1 and CDR2 sequences are SGHNT and YENEEA. There are 16 residues in the CDR3. CDR3 nucleotides: TGTGCCAGCAGCTTACGGGACAGAAGCCTGAACCCTGAAGCTTTCTTT. Protein product: CASSLRDRSLNPEAFF.

Notes on this clonotype: One junction end does not reproduce the germline sequence, and a read error may be involved. V is TRBV5-6 and J is TRBJ2-3; D is unclear. The CDR3 spans 15 residues. From germline, CDR1 is SGHDT and CDR2 YYEEEE. The CDR3 DNA reads as TGTGCTAGCAGGTTGGGCCCGCGAAGTACAGATACGCAGTATTTT. Translating gives CASRLGPRSTDTQYF. The full variable domain, rest sourced from reference TRBV5-6 and TRBJ2-3, is DAGVTQSPTHLIKTRGQQVTLRCSPKSGHDTVSWYQQALGQGPQFIFQYYEEEERQRGNFPDRFSGHQFPNYSSELNVNALLLGDSALYLCASRLGPRSTDTQYFGPGTRLTVL.